The 19 T cell receptor beta chains presented below share a single source sample, sequenced in a study of T cell clonotyping in hematopoietic cell transplantation. Clones were sequenced by immunoSEQ multiplex PCR, and TCRdb holds only the in-frame ones, with some missing. The data contain 2,000 to 2,500 clones, roughly 87% of them singletons. The sequencing input was peripheral blood mononuclear cells. The receptor source for this set is a man aged 40-55 years in good health. Some clones in this sample may be carry-over from other donors' samples.

The chain recombines TRBV4-3 with TRBJ2-2, with TRBD2 matching over 10 bases. From germline, CDR1 is LGHNA and CDR2 YSLEER. V lost 5 bases, J lost 6 bases, and 6 bases stayed unmatched. The CDR3 is 15 amino acids. CDR3 sequence: CASSAGTSDPGELFF. In nucleotides, the CDR3 is TGCGCCAGCAGCGCCGGGACTAGCGATCCCGGGGAGCTGTTTTTT.

The rearrangement links TRBV10-1 to TRBJ1-1; the D is unclear. In germline, CDR1 is WNHNN, CDR2 SYGVQD (reference sequence). Trimming took off 4 bases at V and 0 bases at J, with 15 bases between the two ends. The CDR3 totals 16 residues. CDR3 region: CASSATGLGLNTEAFF. In DNA, the CDR3 is TGCGCCAGCAGTGCTACGGGTCTCGGACTGAACACTGAAGCTTTCTTT.

The chain joins TRBV7-2 to TRBJ2-7; maybe TRBD1 (5 bases). Germline V gene data show CDR1 as SGHTA and CDR2 as FQGNSA. V was clipped by 7 bases and J by 6 bases, with 13 bases between them. This CDR3 contains 12 residues. The CDR3 coding sequence is TGTGCCAGCACCCTGATTAGGGGCGAGCAGTACTTC. Translation: CASTLIRGEQYF.

This chain uses TRBV19 with TRBJ1-4; a weak D match, TRBD1 (6 bases). Between the trimmed V and J ends, which lost 6 bases and 5 bases, there was a span of 16 bases. The CDR3 is made up of 15 amino acids. Looked up from germline, CDR1 is LNHDA and CDR2 is SQIVND (reference sequence). CDR3 sequence (DNA): TGTGCCAGTAGGACCGGGACATACCAGAATGAAAAACTGTTTTTT. Protein sequence: CASRTGTYQNEKLFF.

The chain employs TRBV18 and TRBJ1-6, with 8 bases lining up with TRBD1. The CDR3 totals 15 residues. Germline CDR1 is KGHSH and CDR2 is LQKENI. The trim removed 3 bases at V and 14 bases at J, leaving 12 bases unmatched. CDR3 amino acids: CASSPSLTGAESLHF. The CDR3 bases are TGTGCCAGCTCACCTTCCTTGACAGGGGCAGAGTCCCTCCACTTT.

This clone was seen once. The chain is built from TRBV15 and TRBJ1-1; a weak D match, TRBD1 (5 bases). From germline, CDR1 is LNHNV and CDR2 YYDKDF (reference sequence). The CDR3 runs to 14 residues. Trimming stripped 1 base from V and 8 bases from J, with 14 bases between. The CDR3 loop reads CATSRGGGVSEAFF. The CDR3 coding sequence is TGTGCCACCAGCAGAGGTGGGGGTGTCAGCGAAGCTTTCTTT.

The chain links TRBV27 to TRBJ1-1, with D perhaps TRBD1 (6 bases). The CDR3 sequence is 14 residues long. The germline CDR1 and CDR2 sequences are MNHEY and SMNVEV (reference sequence). V was cut by 4 bases and J by 6 bases, with 15 bases left in between. The CDR3 protein is CASSSYRDSAEAFF. As DNA, the CDR3 is TGTGCCAGCAGTTCCTACAGGGATAGCGCTGAAGCTTTCTTT.

This chain links TRBV5-1 with TRBJ1-1, with TRBD1 matching over 7 bases. V was pared by 4 bases and J by 0 bases, with 9 bases of the junction left unmatched. This CDR3 is built from 16 residues. Germline V lookup: CDR1 SGHRS, CDR2 YFSETQ. The CDR3 region is CASSLGTVGMNTEAFF. The CDR3 coding sequence is TGCGCCAGCAGCCTAGGGACAGTGGGGATGAACACTGAAGCTTTCTTT.

V and J are TRBV29-1 and TRBJ2-2, with D uncertain. Trimming cost V 5 bases and J 3 bases, with 13 bases left between them. The length of the CDR3 is 14 residues. The V gene's germline CDR1 is SQVTM and CDR2 ANQGSEA. CDR3 amino acids: CSVRWQEYTGELFF. Written as DNA, the CDR3 is TGCAGCGTTCGGTGGCAGGAATACACCGGGGAGCTGTTTTTT.

This chain connects TRBV9 to TRBJ2-2; D possibly matches TRBD1 or TRBD2 (5 bases each). V was trimmed by 0 bases and J by 0 bases, leaving 9 bases between them. This CDR3 has 16 amino acids. Germline CDR1 reads SGDLS; CDR2 reads YYNGEE. The CDR3 DNA reads as TGTGCCAGCAGCGTAGAGGGGACGGCGAACACCGGGGAGCTGTTTTTT. Translated, it gives CASSVEGTANTGELFF.

The chain employs TRBV27 and TRBJ1-1; 10 nucleotides match TRBD1. CDR1 and CDR2 from the germline V gene are MNHEY and SMNVEV (reference sequence). The length of the CDR3 is 15 residues. V shed 2 bases, J shed 2 bases, and the junction held 2 bases outside the gene matches. The CDR3 is CASSLRTGGNTEAFF. The CDR3 DNA reads as TGTGCCAGCAGTTTACGGACAGGGGGTAACACTGAAGCTTTCTTT.

This chain connects TRBV30 to TRBJ1-3; D unclear. Germline loops: CDR1 GTSNPN, CDR2 SVGIG (reference sequence). Trimming removed 1 base at V and 0 bases at J, with 7 bases between. The CDR3 totals 14 residues. CDR3 region: CAWSDSNSGNTIYF. CDR3 nucleotide sequence: TGTGCCTGGAGTGACAGTAACTCTGGAAACACCATATATTTT.

V is TRBV4-3 and J is TRBJ2-3; no clear D. The V end was cut by 0 bases, the J end by 8 bases, with 24 bases between. The CDR3 covers 18 residues. Germline CDR1 and CDR2: LGHNA and YSLEER. CDR3 nucleotide sequence: TGCGCCAGCAGCCAAGATCTGAGTCGGATTCAGTCTAAGGGTACGCAGTATTTT. As protein: CASSQDLSRIQSKGTQYF.

The chain employs TRBV7-9 and TRBJ2-3, with TRBD2 identical over 11 bases. CDR1 is SEHNR, CDR2 FQNEAQ, per germline (reference sequence). The CDR3 is 17 amino acids. J was trimmed by 4 bases and V by 5 bases; bases with no gene match: 11. CDR3 DNA sequence: TGTGCCAGCAGCCGCTATCGTAGCGGGGGGGAAGCAGATACGCAGTATTTT. Its translation is CASSRYRSGGEADTQYF.

The chain recombines TRBV30 with TRBJ1-3; D uncertain. The length of the CDR3 is 17 residues. Germline loops: CDR1 GTSNPN, CDR2 SVGIG (reference sequence). Trimming stripped 0 bases from V and 0 bases from J, with 15 bases between. The CDR3 spells CAWSVGPAFRSGNTIYF. CDR3 in DNA: TGTGCCTGGAGTGTAGGGCCGGCGTTTCGCTCTGGAAACACCATATATTTT.

V usage is TRBV7-2 and J usage is TRBJ1-1; TRBD1 matches at 9 bases. V lost 3 bases to trimming and J lost 4 bases; unmatched junction nucleotides: 3. The CDR3 is 14 residues long. Germline values: CDR1 SGHTA, CDR2 FQGNSA. The CDR3 coding sequence is TGTGCCAGCAGCTTCAACAGGGGGCTCACTGAAGCTTTCTTT. This gives the protein CASSFNRGLTEAFF.

This clone was seen a handful of times. This sequence joins TRBV7-2 and TRBJ1-1, with D unclear. The CDR3 is made up of 14 amino acids. V lost 1 base and J lost 0, with 6 bases in between. Germline V gene sequence: CDR1 SGHTA, CDR2 FQGNSA. The DNA of the CDR3 is TGTGCCAGCAGCTTAGTGGGCATGAACACTGAAGCTTTCTTT. This sequence encodes CASSLVGMNTEAFF.

This sequence joins TRBV4-3 and TRBJ1-4, with D tentatively TRBD1 (6 bases). From germline, CDR1 is LGHNA and CDR2 YSLEER. Trimming took off 0 bases at V and 7 bases at J, with 21 bases between the two ends. This CDR3 is built from 18 residues. The CDR3 sequence: CASSQDLYGGGRGEKLFF. Written as DNA, the CDR3 is TGCGCCAGCAGCCAAGACCTCTATGGCGGGGGGCGAGGTGAAAAACTGTTTTTT.

The CDR3 region has the DNA TGTGCCAGCAGTTTGGTCGGTCCGATACAAAGTCGGGCCAACGTCCTGACTTTC. It encodes CASSLVGPIQSRANVLTF. This chain uses TRBV2 with TRBJ2-6; unclear D gene. The CDR3 runs to 18 residues. With 5 bases removed from V and 5 bases from J, the gap between germline ends came to 22 bases. The germline CDR1 and CDR2 sequences are SNHLY and FYNNEI.